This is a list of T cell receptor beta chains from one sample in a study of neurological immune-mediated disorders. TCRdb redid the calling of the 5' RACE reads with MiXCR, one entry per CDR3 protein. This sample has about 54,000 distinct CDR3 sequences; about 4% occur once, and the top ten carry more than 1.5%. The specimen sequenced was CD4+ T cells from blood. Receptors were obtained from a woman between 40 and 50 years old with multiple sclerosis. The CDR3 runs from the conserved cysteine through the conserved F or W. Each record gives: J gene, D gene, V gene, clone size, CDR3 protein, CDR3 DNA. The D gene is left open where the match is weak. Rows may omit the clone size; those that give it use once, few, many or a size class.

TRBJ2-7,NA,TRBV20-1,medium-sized,CSARGSLYEQYF,TGCAGTGCTAGAGGCAGCCTCTACGAGCAGTACTTC
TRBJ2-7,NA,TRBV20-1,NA,CSAIIGGYEQYF,TGCAGTGCTATTATAGGGGGCTACGAGCAGTACTTC
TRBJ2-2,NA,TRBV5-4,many,CASSLQNTGELFF,TGTGCCAGCAGCTTGCAGAACACCGGGGAGCTGTTTTTT
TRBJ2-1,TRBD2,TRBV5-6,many,CASSSVGAGGYNEQFF,TGTGCCAGCAGCTCCGTGGGCGCGGGGGGATACAATGAGCAGTTCTTC
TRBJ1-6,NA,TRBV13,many,CASSLVGPGGSPLHF,TGTGCCAGCAGCTTAGTGGGCCCGGGAGGCTCACCCCTCCACTTT
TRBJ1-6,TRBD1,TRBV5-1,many,CASSLDGQENSPLHF,TGCGCCAGCAGCTTGGACGGACAGGAAAATTCACCCCTCCACTTT
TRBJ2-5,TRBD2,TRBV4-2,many,CASSQWGLAGETQYF,TGTGCCAGCAGCCAATGGGGACTAGCGGGGGAGACCCAGTACTTC
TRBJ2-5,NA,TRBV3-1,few,CASSQLGPQETQYF,TGTGCCAGCAGCCAGTTGGGACCACAAGAGACCCAGTACTTC
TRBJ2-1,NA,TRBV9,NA,CASSVMQGLEQFF,TGTGCCAGCAGCGTAATGCAGGGCTTGGAGCAGTTCTTC
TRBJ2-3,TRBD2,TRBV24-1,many,CATGGDLTDTQYF,TGTGCCACCGGGGGGGACTTGACAGATACGCAGTATTTT
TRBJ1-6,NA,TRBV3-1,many,CASSGYGYNSPLHF,TGTGCCAGCAGCGGGTATGGGTATAATTCACCCCTCCACTTT
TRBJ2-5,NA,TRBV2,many,CAISQGETQYF,TGTGCCATTTCCCAGGGGGAGACCCAGTACTTC
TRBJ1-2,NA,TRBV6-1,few,CASSEAEYGYTF,TGTGCCAGCAGTGAAGCCGAGTATGGCTACACCTTC
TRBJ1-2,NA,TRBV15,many,CATSRGDTYRALDYGYTF,TGTGCCACCAGCAGAGGTGACACCTACAGGGCACTAGACTATGGCTACACCTTC
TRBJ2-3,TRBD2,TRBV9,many,CASSVGLAGGTDTQYF,TGTGCCAGCAGCGTTGGACTAGCGGGGGGCACAGATACGCAGTATTTT
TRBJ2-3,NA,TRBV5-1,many,CASSRVGTGTDTQYF,TGCGCCAGCAGCAGGGTCGGGACGGGCACAGATACGCAGTATTTT
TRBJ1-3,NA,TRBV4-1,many,CASSQLQPGNTIYF,TGCGCCAGCAGCCAACTACAGCCTGGAAACACCATATATTTT
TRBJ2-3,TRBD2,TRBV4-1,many,CASSQANAGGLDTQYF,TGCGCCAGCAGCCAAGCGAACGCGGGGGGGCTGGATACGCAGTATTTT
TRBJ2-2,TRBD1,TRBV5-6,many,CASSLGDRGLTGELFF,TGTGCCAGCAGCTTGGGGGACAGGGGACTGACCGGGGAGCTGTTTTTT
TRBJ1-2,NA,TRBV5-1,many,CASSLASFRGYTF,TGCGCCAGCAGCTTAGCCTCATTTCGGGGCTACACCTTC
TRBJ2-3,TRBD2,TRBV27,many,CASSRSGADTQYF,TGTGCCAGCAGTCGAAGCGGGGCAGATACGCAGTATTTT
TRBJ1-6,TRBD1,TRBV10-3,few,CAIGDRENSPLHF,TGTGCCATCGGAGACAGGGAGAATTCACCCCTCCACTTT
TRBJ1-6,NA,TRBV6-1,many,CASSDRPGGSSNSPLHF,TGTGCCAGCAGTGACCGTCCGGGAGGATCATCAAATTCACCCCTCCACTTT
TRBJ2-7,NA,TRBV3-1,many,CASSDRTSGEQYF,TGTGCCAGCAGCGACAGGACTTCGGGAGAGCAGTACTTC
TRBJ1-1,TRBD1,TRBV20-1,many,CSARGRSTGTGRTEAFF,TGCAGTGCTAGAGGGCGATCAACCGGGACAGGGAGGACTGAAGCTTTCTTT
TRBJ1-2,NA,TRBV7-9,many,CASSLADSNYGYTF,TGTGCCAGCAGCTTAGCGGACAGTAACTATGGCTACACCTTC
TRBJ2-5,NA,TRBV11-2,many,CASSRRGLETQYF,TGTGCCAGCAGCCGCAGGGGTTTGGAGACCCAGTACTTC